The 18 T cell receptor beta chains below come from one sample, sequenced in a study of early T cells in non-severe SARS-CoV-2 infection. TCRdb recomputed calls from the 5' RACE reads with MiXCR, one row per CDR3 protein. The sample has about 66,000 distinct CDR3 sequences; roughly a sixth are singletons. Sequencing used whole blood, obtained at baseline. These receptors were taken from an adult who was a healthcare worker with PCR-confirmed SARS-CoV-2 infection or an uninfected control (not recorded which).

There are a few counts of this clonotype. The chain employs TRBV9 and TRBJ2-3; 8 bases map to TRBD1. CDR1 and CDR2 from the germline V gene are SGDLS and YYNGEE. V was pared by 3 bases and J by 4 bases, with 7 bases of the junction left unmatched. The CDR3 covers 15 residues. The chain's CDR3 is CASSAQGARSDTQYF. CDR3 nucleotides: TGTGCCAGCAGCGCCCAGGGGGCCCGCTCAGATACGCAGTATTTT.

At least ten counts were recorded for this clonotype. J is TRBJ1-5 and V is TRBV2; 7 nucleotides agree with TRBD1. V was pared by 4 bases and J by 3 bases, with 9 bases of the junction left unmatched. CDR1 and CDR2 (germline): SNHLY, FYNNEI. This CDR3 has 16 residues. The CDR3 DNA sequence: TGTGCCAGCAGTGCACAGGGGTTAGGTTACAATCAGCCCCAGCATTTT. Its protein product is CASSAQGLGYNQPQHF.

This clonotype was seen at least ten times. This chain links TRBV12-3 or TRBV12-4 with TRBJ1-3; D is uncertain. This CDR3 is 15 amino acids long. V lost 5 bases to trimming and J lost 0 bases, with 11 bases between them. The CDR3: CASSLNRFSGNTIYF. In nucleotides, the CDR3 is TGTGCCAGCAGTCTCAACCGGTTCTCTGGAAACACCATATATTTT.

The table lists this clonotype with many counts. The chain has TRBV5-6 and TRBJ1-2, with TRBD1 matching 7 bases. This CDR3 contains 14 residues. In germline, CDR1 is SGHDT, CDR2 YYEEEE. V gave up 3 bases and J gave up 0 bases; unmatched junction bases: 2. The CDR3 DNA reads as TGTGCCAGCAGCTACGGGACAGCTAACTATGGCTACACCTTC. Protein: CASSYGTANYGYTF.

This clonotype has only a few counts. J is TRBJ2-7 and V is TRBV27; possibly TRBD1 or TRBD2 for D (5 bases each). This CDR3 comprises 13 residues. V lost 8 bases and J 3 bases, leaving 14 bases between the germline ends. Germline CDR1 reads MNHEY; CDR2 reads SMNVEV (reference sequence). CDR3 DNA: TGTGCCAGCTGGCGAAAGAGGGGCTACGAGCAGTACTTC. Translated: CASWRKRGYEQYF.

In its sample, this clonotype was seen a few times. The V and J genes are TRBV5-6 and TRBJ2-1; 8 nucleotides align to TRBD1. V shed 0 bases, J shed 3 bases, and the junction held 2 bases outside the gene matches. CDR1 SGHDT and CDR2 YYEEEE come from the germline V gene. The CDR3 is made up of 15 amino acids. CDR3 loop: CASSLGQGLYNEQFF. CDR3 nucleotides: TGTGCCAGCAGCTTGGGACAGGGGCTCTACAATGAGCAGTTCTTC.

The chain combines TRBV10-2 with TRBJ2-5; 7 nucleotides match TRBD1. From germline, CDR1 is WSHSY and CDR2 SAAADI. Unmatched junction bases numbered 3, after V lost 0 bases and J lost 5 bases. The CDR3 runs 14 residues. CDR3 coding DNA: TGCGCCAGCAGTGAGTCGGGACAGCGGGAGACCCAGTACTTC. Protein sequence: CASSESGQRETQYF.

The rearrangement uses TRBV7-9 and TRBJ1-3; unclear D gene. The germline V gene has CDR1 SEHNR and CDR2 FQNEAQ (reference sequence). This CDR3 has 15 residues. V dropped 5 bases and J dropped 1 base, with 12 bases sitting between them. The CDR3 reads CASSPSGRSGNTIYF. Here the CDR3 DNA reads TGTGCCAGCAGCCCCTCCGGCAGGTCTGGAAACACCATATATTTT.

The chain joins TRBV29-1 to TRBJ1-1; D is perhaps TRBD1 (5 bases). The germline V gene has CDR1 SQVTM and CDR2 ANQGSEA. The germline V and J ends were trimmed by 7 bases and 1 base, with 16 bases remaining between them. CDR3 size: 14 residues. The CDR3 loop reads CSARTGQQNTEAFF. The CDR3 coding sequence is TGCAGCGCACGAACGGGGCAGCAGAACACTGAAGCTTTCTTT.

The chain combines TRBV5-1 with TRBJ2-1; tentative D call: TRBD2 (6 bases). V lost 2 bases and J lost 7, with 10 bases in between. CDR1 and CDR2 from the germline V gene are SGHRS and YFSETQ. This CDR3 contains 13 residues. CDR3 residues: CASSFVSGNEQFF. CDR3 coding DNA: TGCGCCAGCAGCTTCGTCAGCGGGAATGAGCAGTTCTTC.

This clonotype occurred a few times. V usage is TRBV7-2 and J usage is TRBJ2-3, with unresolved D. Deletions cut 5 bases from V and 6 bases from J, with 9 bases between. Per germline, CDR1 SGHTA and CDR2 FQGNSA. The length of the CDR3 is 12 residues. CDR3 in amino acids: CASSPNRDTQYF. The CDR3 DNA reads TGTGCCAGCAGCCCGAATAGGGATACGCAGTATTTT. Full variable domain (remainder filled in from reference TRBV7-2 and TRBJ2-3): GAGVSQSPSNKVTEKGKDVELRCDPISGHTALYWYRQSLGQGLEFLIYFQGNSAPDKSGLPSDRFSAERTGGSVSTLTIQRTQQEDSAVYLCASSPNRDTQYFGPGTRLTVL.

In this sample, this clonotype turned up a few times. This chain uses TRBV2 with TRBJ1-1; D is uncertain. The germline V gene encodes CDR1 SNHLY and CDR2 FYNNEI. The CDR3 runs 13 residues. V lost 6 bases and J lost 0, with 8 bases in between. In DNA form, the CDR3 reads TGTGCCAGCAGCTTAAAACTGAACACTGAAGCTTTCTTT. Translated: CASSLKLNTEAFF.

The V call is TRBV6-5, the J call TRBJ1-2, with a possible D match to TRBD1 (6 bases). The CDR3 extends over 13 amino acids. V was clipped by 5 bases and J by 5 bases, with 12 bases between them. CDR1 is MNHEY, CDR2 SVGAGI, per germline. Written as DNA, the CDR3 is TGTGCCAGCAGTCCAGACAGGATATATGGCTACACCTTC. Its translation is CASSPDRIYGYTF.

The sample holds many counts of this clonotype. The CDR3 DNA follows: TGTGCCAGCAGCCAAGAGACAGGGCTAAATACGCAGTATTTT. It yields the protein CASSQETGLNTQYF. V gene TRBV4-2 combines with J gene TRBJ2-3; 7 bases align to TRBD1. The junction had 4 bases not matched to a gene; V was cut back by 0 bases and J by 7 bases. The CDR3 is made up of 14 amino acids. Per germline, CDR1 LGHNA and CDR2 YNFKEQ.

This clonotype was seen only a few times. The J gene is TRBJ1-1, the V gene TRBV10-2; D gene ambiguous. Germline values: CDR1 WSHSY, CDR2 SAAADI. The CDR3 totals 13 residues. Trimming removed 5 bases from V and 6 bases from J, with 13 bases in between. Written as DNA, the CDR3 is TGCGCCAGCAGTCAAGGACCTACCGCTGAAGCTTTCTTT. This encodes CASSQGPTAEAFF.

This sequence joins TRBV20-1 and TRBJ1-5, with unresolved D. The CDR3 totals 13 residues. V lost 1 base and J lost 3, with 7 bases in between. The germline CDR1 and CDR2 sequences are DFQATT and SNEGSKA (reference sequence). The CDR3: CSARGDANQPQHF. DNA of the CDR3: TGCAGTGCTAGAGGGGATGCCAATCAGCCCCAGCATTTT.

The chain carries TRBV18 and TRBJ2-5; D is unresolved. The germline V gene has CDR1 KGHSH and CDR2 LQKENI. V was clipped by 3 bases and J by 2 bases, with 7 bases between them. The CDR3 contains 13 residues. CDR3 loop: CASSPSRQETQYF. In DNA, the CDR3 is TGTGCCAGCTCACCGTCCCGACAAGAGACCCAGTACTTC.

This clonotype was counted between two and nine times. The V call is TRBV20-1, the J call TRBJ2-7; D is perhaps TRBD1 (5 bases). V lost 0 bases to trimming and J lost 8 bases, with 14 bases between them. The CDR3 is 13 residues long. Germline V CDR1 and CDR2: DFQATT, SNEGSKA (reference sequence). The CDR3 spells CSARETDRYKQYF. The DNA of the CDR3 is TGCAGTGCTAGAGAAACAGACAGATACAAGCAGTACTTC.